These T cell receptor beta chains were read from a single sample in a study of T cells in Graves' hyperthyroidism and ophthalmopathy. MiXCR was run by TCRdb on the multiplex PCR reads, yielding one entry per CDR3 protein. The table includes 300,000 to 450,000 distinct CDR3 sequences, approximately 14% detected once. The sequencing input was blood. The origin of the receptors is a young woman with Graves' hyperthyroidism that later progressed to Graves' ophthalmopathy. Both conserved end residues are part of each CDR3. The order of the fields is D gene, V gene, CDR3 length, J gene, clone size, CDR3 DNA, CDR3 protein. D genes are given only for firm matches. Some rows have no size entry. The others give once, few or many, or a class for an expanded clone.

D gene: -; V gene: TRBV11-2; CDR3 length: 13; J gene: TRBJ2-7; clone size: many; CDR3 DNA: TGTGCCAGCAGCTTAGTCGGGATCTACGAGCAGTACTTC; CDR3 protein: CASSLVGIYEQYF
D gene: -; V gene: TRBV6-2/TRBV6-3; CDR3 length: 17; J gene: TRBJ2-7; clone size: many; CDR3 DNA: TGTGCCAGCACTCCACCTCCAGAGATCGGAACTCCCTACGAGCAGTACTTC; CDR3 protein: CASTPPPEIGTPYEQYF
D gene: -; V gene: TRBV20-1; CDR3 length: 13; J gene: TRBJ2-7; clone size: -; CDR3 DNA: TGCAGGCGCCGTTTGGGGAATCTGGGAGAGCAGTACTTC; CDR3 protein: CRRRLGNLGEQYF
D gene: -; V gene: TRBV15; CDR3 length: 14; J gene: TRBJ1-2; clone size: many; CDR3 DNA: TGTGCCACCAGCACCCTCGGGGGTAACTATGGCTACACCTTC; CDR3 protein: CATSTLGGNYGYTF
D gene: TRBD1; V gene: TRBV5-1; CDR3 length: 14; J gene: TRBJ2-1; clone size: many; CDR3 DNA: TGCGCCAGCAGCCCTCCCGGACAGGGTTTTGAGCAGTTCTTC; CDR3 protein: CASSPPGQGFEQFF
D gene: -; V gene: TRBV6-1; CDR3 length: 14; J gene: TRBJ2-2; clone size: -; CDR3 DNA: TGTGCCAGCAGTGAACGGGGCGAGACCGGGGAGCTGTTTTTT; CDR3 protein: CASSERGETGELFF
D gene: TRBD2; V gene: TRBV6-6; CDR3 length: 18; J gene: TRBJ2-1; clone size: many; CDR3 DNA: TGTGCCAGCAGTTACGAAGCGGGAGGGCCCCGGGACTACAATGAGCAGTTCTTC; CDR3 protein: CASSYEAGGPRDYNEQFF
D gene: TRBD2; V gene: TRBV29-1; CDR3 length: 18; J gene: TRBJ2-1; clone size: -; CDR3 DNA: TGCAGCGTTTTTTCCGCCGAGACTAGCGGGAGATATTACAATGAGCAGTTCTTC; CDR3 protein: CSVFSAETSGRYYNEQFF
D gene: TRBD2; V gene: TRBV20-1; CDR3 length: 16; J gene: TRBJ2-1; clone size: few; CDR3 DNA: TGCAGTGCTCCGAAACTGTCTAGCGGGATGAGGTATGAGCAGTTCTTC; CDR3 protein: CSAPKLSSGMRYEQFF
D gene: TRBD1; V gene: TRBV6-2/TRBV6-3; CDR3 length: 17; J gene: TRBJ2-2; clone size: few; CDR3 DNA: TGTGCCAGCAGTTATCACCTAACAGGGGGGTTCACCGGGGAGCTGTTTTTT; CDR3 protein: CASSYHLTGGFTGELFF
D gene: -; V gene: TRBV20-1; CDR3 length: 13; J gene: TRBJ1-1; clone size: many; CDR3 DNA: TGCAGTGCTCAATCTAGGTGGTGGGGTGAAGCTTTCTTT; CDR3 protein: CSAQSRWWGEAFF
D gene: TRBD1; V gene: TRBV13; CDR3 length: 16; J gene: TRBJ2-7; clone size: few; CDR3 DNA: TGTGCCAGCAGCTTATCATCCTGGACAGGGCTTGCCGAGCAGTACTTC; CDR3 protein: CASSLSSWTGLAEQYF
D gene: -; V gene: TRBV15; CDR3 length: 14; J gene: TRBJ2-7; clone size: -; CDR3 DNA: TGTGCCACCAGCAGAGAGGAGGGGCAGGCCCAGCGGTACTTC; CDR3 protein: CATSREEGQAQRYF
D gene: -; V gene: TRBV4-1; CDR3 length: 16; J gene: TRBJ2-1; clone size: once; CDR3 DNA: TGCGCCAGCAGCCAAGATGGAGGGGAGCACTACAATGAGCAGTTCTTC; CDR3 protein: CASSQDGGEHYNEQFF
D gene: TRBD2; V gene: TRBV12-3/TRBV12-4; CDR3 length: 17; J gene: TRBJ2-5; clone size: many; CDR3 DNA: TGTGCCAGCAGCCCCCCGGGACTAGCGGGAGGGCAAGAGACCCAGTACTTC; CDR3 protein: CASSPPGLAGGQETQYF
D gene: -; V gene: TRBV25-1; CDR3 length: 14; J gene: TRBJ1-1; clone size: few; CDR3 DNA: TGTGCCAGCAGTGGAACCGGACGGCCATTGGGAGCTTTCTTT; CDR3 protein: CASSGTGRPLGAFF
D gene: -; V gene: TRBV20-1; CDR3 length: 14; J gene: TRBJ2-2; clone size: many; CDR3 DNA: TGCAGTGCTAGAGAGCGGGAGAACACCGGGGAGCTGTTTTTT; CDR3 protein: CSARERENTGELFF
D gene: -; V gene: TRBV10-3; CDR3 length: 15; J gene: TRBJ2-7; clone size: few; CDR3 DNA: TGTGCCATCAGTACAGGGAGTGGTCTTGACTACGAGCAGTACTTC; CDR3 protein: CAISTGSGLDYEQYF
D gene: TRBD2; V gene: TRBV14; CDR3 length: 16; J gene: TRBJ2-1; clone size: many; CDR3 DNA: TGTGCCAGCAGCCTAAGAGCGGGGGCGGTCTACAATGAGCAGTTCTTC; CDR3 protein: CASSLRAGAVYNEQFF
D gene: TRBD2; V gene: TRBV5-1; CDR3 length: 17; J gene: TRBJ2-1; clone size: many; CDR3 DNA: TGCGCCAGCAGCTTAGGGCTAGCGGGAGAAGTCTACAATGAGCAGTTCTTC; CDR3 protein: CASSLGLAGEVYNEQFF
D gene: -; V gene: TRBV9; CDR3 length: 14; J gene: TRBJ2-3; clone size: -; CDR3 DNA: TGTGCCAGCAGCGTAGGCGGGATAACAGATACGCAGTATTTT; CDR3 protein: CASSVGGITDTQYF
D gene: -; V gene: TRBV4-3; CDR3 length: 15; J gene: TRBJ2-2; clone size: few; CDR3 DNA: TGCGCCAGCAGCCAGGACAGTTACCTCACCGGGGAGCTGTTTTTT; CDR3 protein: CASSQDSYLTGELFF
D gene: -; V gene: TRBV20-1; CDR3 length: 11; J gene: TRBJ2-5; clone size: many; CDR3 DNA: TGCAGTGCATTAACCGTCGAGACCCAGTACTTC; CDR3 protein: CSALTVETQYF
D gene: -; V gene: TRBV10-3; CDR3 length: 14; J gene: TRBJ2-1; clone size: many; CDR3 DNA: TGTGCCATCAGTGGGCGCCGGGATGTGCATGAGCAGTTCTTC; CDR3 protein: CAISGRRDVHEQFF
D gene: -; V gene: TRBV19; CDR3 length: 14; J gene: TRBJ2-7; clone size: few; CDR3 DNA: TGTGCCAGTAGTACGGGATCGAAAATGGGCGAGCAGTACTTC; CDR3 protein: CASSTGSKMGEQYF
D gene: -; V gene: TRBV2; CDR3 length: 14; J gene: TRBJ1-5; clone size: many; CDR3 DNA: TGTGCCAGCAGTGAAAAGGGTAGCAATCAGCCCCAGCATTTT; CDR3 protein: CASSEKGSNQPQHF
D gene: -; V gene: TRBV28; CDR3 length: 13; J gene: TRBJ1-2; clone size: -; CDR3 DNA: TGTGCCAGCAGTTCCAGACTTGGGGAGGGCTACACCTTC; CDR3 protein: CASSSRLGEGYTF
D gene: TRBD1; V gene: TRBV16; CDR3 length: 17; J gene: TRBJ1-6; clone size: many; CDR3 DNA: TGTGCCAGCAGCCAATTACTCGGGACAGGGGATACTTCACCCCTCCACTTT; CDR3 protein: CASSQLLGTGDTSPLHF
D gene: TRBD2; V gene: TRBV9; CDR3 length: 15; J gene: TRBJ2-3; clone size: many; CDR3 DNA: TGTGCCAGCAGCGTAAGGCGGGAGGGCACAGATACGCAGTATTTT; CDR3 protein: CASSVRREGTDTQYF
D gene: TRBD1; V gene: TRBV28; CDR3 length: 16; J gene: TRBJ2-3; clone size: -; CDR3 DNA: TGTGCCAGCAGTACCCAGGGGGACGGAAGCACAGATACGCAGTATTTT; CDR3 protein: CASSTQGDGSTDTQYF
D gene: -; V gene: TRBV7-2; CDR3 length: 15; J gene: TRBJ2-7; clone size: many; CDR3 DNA: TGTGCCAGCAGCTTAGGCCCTCCGGGTTCCTACGAGCAGTACTTC; CDR3 protein: CASSLGPPGSYEQYF
D gene: -; V gene: TRBV28; CDR3 length: 13; J gene: TRBJ2-7; clone size: many; CDR3 DNA: TGTGCCAGCAGTTTAGCCATAGCCTACGAGCAGTACTTC; CDR3 protein: CASSLAIAYEQYF
D gene: TRBD2; V gene: TRBV29-1; CDR3 length: 14; J gene: TRBJ2-1; clone size: many; CDR3 DNA: TGCAGCGTGGATCTAGCGGGAGCTTACAATGAGCAGTTCTTC; CDR3 protein: CSVDLAGAYNEQFF
D gene: TRBD2; V gene: TRBV5-5; CDR3 length: 14; J gene: TRBJ2-1; clone size: few; CDR3 DNA: TGTGCCAGCAGCCCCGGGGTAGCGGGAAATGAGCAGTTCTTC; CDR3 protein: CASSPGVAGNEQFF
D gene: TRBD2; V gene: TRBV7-8; CDR3 length: 14; J gene: TRBJ2-5; clone size: many; CDR3 DNA: TGTGCCAGCAGCCCTCTTGGGGGGGAGGAGACCCAGTACTTC; CDR3 protein: CASSPLGGEETQYF
D gene: TRBD2; V gene: TRBV27; CDR3 length: 16; J gene: TRBJ2-3; clone size: many; CDR3 DNA: TGTGCCAGCAGACTAGCGGGAGGAGGGGGGGCAGATACGCAGTATTTT; CDR3 protein: CASRLAGGGGADTQYF
D gene: TRBD2; V gene: TRBV11-3; CDR3 length: 14; J gene: TRBJ2-7; clone size: many; CDR3 DNA: TGTGCCAGCAGCAAGCGGGAGGGCCTAGGCGAGCAGTACTTC; CDR3 protein: CASSKREGLGEQYF
D gene: -; V gene: TRBV5-4; CDR3 length: 15; J gene: TRBJ2-6; clone size: few; CDR3 DNA: TGTGCCAGCAGCCCATTCCTGGTTGGGGCCAACGTCCTGACTTTC; CDR3 protein: CASSPFLVGANVLTF
D gene: -; V gene: TRBV6-1; CDR3 length: 12; J gene: TRBJ1-1; clone size: many; CDR3 DNA: TGTGCCAGCAGTCCCAATGGGGGGGAAGCTTTCTTT; CDR3 protein: CASSPNGGEAFF
D gene: -; V gene: TRBV5-6; CDR3 length: 15; J gene: TRBJ2-4; clone size: -; CDR3 DNA: TGTGCCAGCCCTGCACGGGGCTTAGCCAAAAACATTCAGTACTTC; CDR3 protein: CASPARGLAKNIQYF
D gene: -; V gene: TRBV7-2; CDR3 length: 21; J gene: TRBJ2-3; clone size: -; CDR3 DNA: -; CDR3 protein: CASSFYICSARLGGYTDTQYF
D gene: -; V gene: TRBV15; CDR3 length: 13; J gene: TRBJ2-3; clone size: few; CDR3 DNA: TGTGCCACCAGCATCCGGGACAAAGATACGCAGTATTTT; CDR3 protein: CATSIRDKDTQYF
D gene: TRBD2; V gene: TRBV2; CDR3 length: 15; J gene: TRBJ2-2; clone size: many; CDR3 DNA: TGTGCCAGCAGTGGCCCAGCGGGAGACACCGGGGAGCTGTTTTTT; CDR3 protein: CASSGPAGDTGELFF
D gene: -; V gene: TRBV6-2/TRBV6-3; CDR3 length: 13; J gene: TRBJ1-1; clone size: few; CDR3 DNA: TGTGCCAGCAGTTTAACCCCCTTCGCTGAAGCTTTCTTT; CDR3 protein: CASSLTPFAEAFF
D gene: -; V gene: TRBV28; CDR3 length: 15; J gene: TRBJ2-7; clone size: few; CDR3 DNA: TGTGCCAGCAGTCCCGGGACGGATGGGAACTACGAGCAGTACTTC; CDR3 protein: CASSPGTDGNYEQYF